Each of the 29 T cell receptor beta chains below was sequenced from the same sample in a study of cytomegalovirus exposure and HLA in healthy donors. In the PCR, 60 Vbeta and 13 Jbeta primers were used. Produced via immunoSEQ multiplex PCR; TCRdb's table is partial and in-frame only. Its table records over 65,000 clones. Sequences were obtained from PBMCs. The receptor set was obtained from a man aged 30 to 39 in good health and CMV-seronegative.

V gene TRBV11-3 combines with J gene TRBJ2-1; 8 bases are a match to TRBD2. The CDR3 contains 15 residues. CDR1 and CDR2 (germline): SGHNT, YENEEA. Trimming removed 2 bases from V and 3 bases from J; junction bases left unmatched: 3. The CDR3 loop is CASSLSSGSYNEQFF. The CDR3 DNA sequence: TGTGCCAGCAGCTTATCCAGCGGGAGCTACAATGAGCAGTTCTTC.

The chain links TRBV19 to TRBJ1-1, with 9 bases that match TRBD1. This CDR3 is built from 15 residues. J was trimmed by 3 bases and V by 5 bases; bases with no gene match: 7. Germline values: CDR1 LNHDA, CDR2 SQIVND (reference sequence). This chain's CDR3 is CASSVPYRGHTEAFF. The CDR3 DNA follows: TGTGCCAGTAGTGTCCCTTACAGGGGGCACACTGAAGCTTTCTTT.

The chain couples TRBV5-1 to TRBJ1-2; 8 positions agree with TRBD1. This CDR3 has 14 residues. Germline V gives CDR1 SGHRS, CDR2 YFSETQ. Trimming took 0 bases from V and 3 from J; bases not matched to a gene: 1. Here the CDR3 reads CASSLVQGDYGYTF. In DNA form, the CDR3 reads TGCGCCAGCAGCTTGGTACAGGGGGACTATGGCTACACCTTC. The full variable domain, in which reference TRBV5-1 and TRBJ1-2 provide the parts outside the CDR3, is KAGVTQTPRYLIKTRGQQVTLSCSPISGHRSVSWYQQTPGQGLQFLFEYFSETQRNKGNFPGRFSGRQFSNSRSEMNVSTLELGDSALYLCASSLVQGDYGYTFGSGTRLTVV.

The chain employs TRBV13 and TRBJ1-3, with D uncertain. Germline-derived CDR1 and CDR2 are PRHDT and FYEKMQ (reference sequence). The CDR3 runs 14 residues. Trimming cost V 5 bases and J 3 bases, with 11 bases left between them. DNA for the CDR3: TGTGCCAGCAGCGCCCGCTCGGGTGGAAACACCATATATTTT. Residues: CASSARSGGNTIYF. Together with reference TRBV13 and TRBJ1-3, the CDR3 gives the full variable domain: AAGVIQSPRHLIKEKRETATLKCYPIPRHDTVYWYQQGPGQDPQFLISFYEKMQSDKGSIPDRFSAQQFSDYHSELNMSSLELGDSALYFCASSARSGGNTIYFGEGSWLTVV.

CDR3 residues: CASSLRTGTEQYF. The CDR3 coding sequence is TGCGCCAGCAGCTTGCGGACAGGAACCGAGCAGTACTTC. The V and J genes are TRBV5-1 and TRBJ2-7; 7 positions match TRBD1. Germline V CDR1 and CDR2: SGHRS, YFSETQ. The V and J ends lost 1 base and 6 bases, in that order; junction bases with no gene match: 4. The CDR3 covers 13 residues.

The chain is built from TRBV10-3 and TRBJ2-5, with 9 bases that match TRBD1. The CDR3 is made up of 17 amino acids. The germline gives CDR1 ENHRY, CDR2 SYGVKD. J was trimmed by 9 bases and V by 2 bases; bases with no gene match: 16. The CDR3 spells CAISEKPGQGGSLSQYF. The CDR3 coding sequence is TGTGCCATCAGTGAGAAGCCGGGACAGGGAGGAAGCCTGTCCCAGTACTTC.

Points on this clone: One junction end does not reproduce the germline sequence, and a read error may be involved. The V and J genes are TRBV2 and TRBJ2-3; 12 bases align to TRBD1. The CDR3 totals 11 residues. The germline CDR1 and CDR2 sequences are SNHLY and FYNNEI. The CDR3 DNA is TGTGCCAGCAGTGGGGACAGGGGGCAAGTTTTT. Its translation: CASSGDRGQVF.

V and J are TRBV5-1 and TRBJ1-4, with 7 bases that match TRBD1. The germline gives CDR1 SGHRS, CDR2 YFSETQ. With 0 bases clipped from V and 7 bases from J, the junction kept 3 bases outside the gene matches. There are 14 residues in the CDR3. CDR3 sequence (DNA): TGCGCCAGCAGCTTGGAGGGGGCCAGTGAAAAACTGTTTTTT. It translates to CASSLEGASEKLFF.

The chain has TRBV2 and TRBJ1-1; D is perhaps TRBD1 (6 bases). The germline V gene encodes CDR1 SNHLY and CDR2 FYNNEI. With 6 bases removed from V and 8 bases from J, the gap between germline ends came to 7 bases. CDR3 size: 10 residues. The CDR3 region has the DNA TGTGCCAGCAGACAGGGAGAAGCTTTCTTT. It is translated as CASRQGEAFF.

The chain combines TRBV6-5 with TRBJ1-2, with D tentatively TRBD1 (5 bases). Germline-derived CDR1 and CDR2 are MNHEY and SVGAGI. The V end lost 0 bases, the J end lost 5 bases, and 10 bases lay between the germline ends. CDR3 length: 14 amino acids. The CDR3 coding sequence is TGTGCCAGCAGTTACTCGGAGTCAGGGTATGGCTACACCTTC. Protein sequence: CASSYSESGYGYTF.

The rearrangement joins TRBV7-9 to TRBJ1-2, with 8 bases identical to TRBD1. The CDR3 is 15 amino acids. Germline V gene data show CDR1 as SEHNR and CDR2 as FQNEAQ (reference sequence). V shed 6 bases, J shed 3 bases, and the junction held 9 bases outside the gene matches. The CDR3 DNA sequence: TGTGCCAGCAGTCCAATCGACAGGGGAGACTATGGCTACACCTTC. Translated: CASSPIDRGDYGYTF.

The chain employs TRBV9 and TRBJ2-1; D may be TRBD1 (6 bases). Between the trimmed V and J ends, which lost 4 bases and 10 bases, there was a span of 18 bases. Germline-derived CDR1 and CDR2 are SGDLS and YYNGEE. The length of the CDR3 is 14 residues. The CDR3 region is CASSPRTVWGEQFF. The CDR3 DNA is TGTGCCAGCAGCCCACGGACAGTTTGGGGAGAGCAGTTCTTC. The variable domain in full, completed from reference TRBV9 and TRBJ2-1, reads DSGVTQTPKHLITATGQRVTLRCSPRSGDLSVYWYQQSLDQGLQFLIQYYNGEERAKGNILERFSAQQFPDLHSELNLSSLELGDSALYFCASSPRTVWGEQFFGPGTRLTVL.

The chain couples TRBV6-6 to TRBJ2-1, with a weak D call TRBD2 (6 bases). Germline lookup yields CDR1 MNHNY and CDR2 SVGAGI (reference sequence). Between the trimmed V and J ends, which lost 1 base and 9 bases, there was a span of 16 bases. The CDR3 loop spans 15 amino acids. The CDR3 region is CASSYLASDGAEQFF. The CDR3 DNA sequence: TGTGCCAGCAGTTACTTGGCTAGCGACGGGGCTGAGCAGTTCTTC.

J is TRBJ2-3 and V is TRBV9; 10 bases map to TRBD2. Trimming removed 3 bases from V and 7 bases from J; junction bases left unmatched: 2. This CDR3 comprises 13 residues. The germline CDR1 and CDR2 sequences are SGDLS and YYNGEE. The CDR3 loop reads CASSGTSGYTQYF. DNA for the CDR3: TGTGCCAGCAGCGGGACTAGCGGATATACGCAGTATTTT.

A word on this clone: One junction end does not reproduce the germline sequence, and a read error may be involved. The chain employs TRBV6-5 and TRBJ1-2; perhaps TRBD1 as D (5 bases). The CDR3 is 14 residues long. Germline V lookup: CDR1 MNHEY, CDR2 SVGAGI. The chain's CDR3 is CASGYGGGMDGYTF. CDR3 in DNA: TGTGCCAGCGGTTACGGGGGGGGTATGGATGGCTACACCTTC.

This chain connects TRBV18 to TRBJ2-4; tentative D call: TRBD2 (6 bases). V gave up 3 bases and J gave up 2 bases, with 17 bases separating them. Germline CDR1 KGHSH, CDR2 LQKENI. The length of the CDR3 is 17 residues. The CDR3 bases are TGTGCCAGCTCACCTCCTGGGGGGATGGTCACCAAAAACATTCAGTACTTC. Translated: CASSPPGGMVTKNIQYF.

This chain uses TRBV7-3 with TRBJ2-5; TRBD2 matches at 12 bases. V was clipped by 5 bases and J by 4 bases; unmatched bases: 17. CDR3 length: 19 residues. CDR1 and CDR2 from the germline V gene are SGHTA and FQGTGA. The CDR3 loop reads CASSRPTSGGVSRRETQYF. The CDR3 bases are TGTGCCAGCAGCCGCCCGACTAGCGGGGGCGTCTCTCGTCGAGAGACCCAGTACTTC.

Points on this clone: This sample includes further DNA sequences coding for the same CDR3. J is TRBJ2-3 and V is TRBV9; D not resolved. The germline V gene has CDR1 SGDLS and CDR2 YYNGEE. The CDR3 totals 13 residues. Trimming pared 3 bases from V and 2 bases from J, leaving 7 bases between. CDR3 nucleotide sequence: TGTGCCAGCAGCGGTGGCTCCACAGATACGCAGTATTTT. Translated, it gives CASSGGSTDTQYF.

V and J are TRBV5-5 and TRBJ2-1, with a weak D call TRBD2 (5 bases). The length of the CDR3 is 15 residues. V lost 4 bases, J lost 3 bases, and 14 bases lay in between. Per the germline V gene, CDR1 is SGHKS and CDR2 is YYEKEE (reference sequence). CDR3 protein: CASSQDFANYNEQFF. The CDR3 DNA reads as TGTGCCAGCAGCCAGGACTTTGCCAACTACAATGAGCAGTTCTTC.

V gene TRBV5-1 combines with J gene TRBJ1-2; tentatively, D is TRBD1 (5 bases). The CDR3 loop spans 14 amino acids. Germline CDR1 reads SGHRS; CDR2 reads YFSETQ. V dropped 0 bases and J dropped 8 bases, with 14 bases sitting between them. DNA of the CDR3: TGCGCCAGCAGCTTGGGATCGGGGGTCGGGGGCTACACCTTC. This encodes CASSLGSGVGGYTF.

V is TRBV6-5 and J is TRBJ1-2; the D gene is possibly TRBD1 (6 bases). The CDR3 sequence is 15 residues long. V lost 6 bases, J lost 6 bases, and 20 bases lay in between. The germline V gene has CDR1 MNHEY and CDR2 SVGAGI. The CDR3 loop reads CASSPRHGGRNGYTF. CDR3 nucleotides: TGTGCCAGCAGCCCACGTCATGGGGGCAGAAATGGCTACACCTTC.

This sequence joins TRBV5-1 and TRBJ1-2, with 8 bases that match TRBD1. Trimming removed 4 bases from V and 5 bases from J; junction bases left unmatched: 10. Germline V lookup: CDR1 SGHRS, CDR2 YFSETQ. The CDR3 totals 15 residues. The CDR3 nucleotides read TGCGCCAGCAGCCCAGGACAGGGCCTCTTTTATGGCTACACCTTC. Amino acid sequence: CASSPGQGLFYGYTF.

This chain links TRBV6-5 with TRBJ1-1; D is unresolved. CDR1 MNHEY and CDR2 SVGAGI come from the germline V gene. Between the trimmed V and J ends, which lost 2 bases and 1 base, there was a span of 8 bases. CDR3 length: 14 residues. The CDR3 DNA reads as TGTGCCAGCAGTTACGGGCTGACGAACACTGAAGCTTTCTTT. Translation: CASSYGLTNTEAFF.

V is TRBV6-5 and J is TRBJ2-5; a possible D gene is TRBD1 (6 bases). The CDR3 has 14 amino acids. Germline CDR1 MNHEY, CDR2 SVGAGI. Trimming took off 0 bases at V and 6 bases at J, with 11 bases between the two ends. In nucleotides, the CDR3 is TGTGCCAGCAGTTACTCGGGCAGGGGAAAGACCCAGTACTTC. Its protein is CASSYSGRGKTQYF.

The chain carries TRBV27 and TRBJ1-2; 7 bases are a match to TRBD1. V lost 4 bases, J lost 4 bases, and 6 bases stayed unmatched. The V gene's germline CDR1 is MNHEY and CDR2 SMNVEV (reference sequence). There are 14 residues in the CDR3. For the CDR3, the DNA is TGTGCCAGCAGTTCAACAGGGGCGGCCTATGGCTACACCTTC. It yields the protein CASSSTGAAYGYTF.

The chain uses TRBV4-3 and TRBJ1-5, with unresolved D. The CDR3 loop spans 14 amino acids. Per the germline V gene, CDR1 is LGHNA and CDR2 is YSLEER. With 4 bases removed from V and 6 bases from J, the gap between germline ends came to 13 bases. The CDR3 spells CASSLLSLSQPQHF. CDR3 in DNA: TGCGCCAGCAGCCTCCTTAGCCTCTCTCAGCCCCAGCATTTT.

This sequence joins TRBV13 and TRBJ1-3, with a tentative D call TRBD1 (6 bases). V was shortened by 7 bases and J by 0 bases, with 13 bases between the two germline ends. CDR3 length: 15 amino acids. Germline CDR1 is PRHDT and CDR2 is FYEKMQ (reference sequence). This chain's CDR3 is CASTQGRNSGNTIYF. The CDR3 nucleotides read TGTGCCAGCACTCAGGGGCGGAACTCTGGAAACACCATATATTTT.

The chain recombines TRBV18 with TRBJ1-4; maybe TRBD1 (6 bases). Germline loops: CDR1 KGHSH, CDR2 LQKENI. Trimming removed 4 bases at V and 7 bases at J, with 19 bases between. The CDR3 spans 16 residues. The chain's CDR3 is CASSLLAGAVGEKLFF. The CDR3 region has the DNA TGTGCCAGCTCACTGCTGGCGGGGGCCGTCGGTGAAAAACTGTTTTTT.

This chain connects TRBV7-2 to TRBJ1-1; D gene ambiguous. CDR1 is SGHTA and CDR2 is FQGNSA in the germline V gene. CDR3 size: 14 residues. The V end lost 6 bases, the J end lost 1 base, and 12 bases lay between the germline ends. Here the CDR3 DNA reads TGTGCCAGCAGTTCGTACGGGAGGAACACTGAAGCTTTCTTT. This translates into CASSSYGRNTEAFF.